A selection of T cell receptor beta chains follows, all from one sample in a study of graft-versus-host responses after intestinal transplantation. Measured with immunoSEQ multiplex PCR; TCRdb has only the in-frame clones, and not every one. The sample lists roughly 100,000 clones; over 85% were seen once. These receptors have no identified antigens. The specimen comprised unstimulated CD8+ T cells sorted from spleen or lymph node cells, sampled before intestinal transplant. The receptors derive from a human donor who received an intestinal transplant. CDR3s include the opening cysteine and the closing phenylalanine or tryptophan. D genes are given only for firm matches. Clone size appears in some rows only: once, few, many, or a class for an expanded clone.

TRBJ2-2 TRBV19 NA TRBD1 CASTGQGITGELFF TGTGCCAGTACGGGACAGGGCATTACCGGGGAGCTGTTTTTT
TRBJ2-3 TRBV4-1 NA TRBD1 CASSRGTGSDTQYF TGCGCCAGCAGCCGCGGGACAGGGTCAGATACGCAGTATTTT
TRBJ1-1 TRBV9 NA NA CASSAGGAEAFF TGTGCCAGCAGCGCCGGTGGGGCTGAAGCTTTCTTT
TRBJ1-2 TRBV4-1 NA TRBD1 CASSQDSTGVRGGYGYTF TGCGCCAGCAGCCAAGATTCAACAGGGGTCAGAGGTGGCTATGGCTACACCTTC
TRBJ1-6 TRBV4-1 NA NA CASSQMGQELHF TGCGCCAGCAGCCAAATGGGCCAGGAGCTCCACTTT
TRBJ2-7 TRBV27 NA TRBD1 CASSLNRDRGYEQYF TGTGCCAGCAGTTTAAACAGGGACAGGGGCTACGAGCAGTACTTC
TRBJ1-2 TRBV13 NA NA CASSLGLQGDYGYTF TGTGCCAGCAGCTTAGGCCTGCAGGGAGACTATGGCTACACCTTC
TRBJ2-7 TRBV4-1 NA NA CAGSYPGSYEQYF TGCGCCGGCAGCTATCCGGGCTCCTACGAGCAGTACTTC
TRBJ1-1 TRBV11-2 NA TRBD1 CASSYLTGMNTEAFF TGTGCCAGCAGCTACTTGACAGGGATGAACACTGAAGCTTTCTTT
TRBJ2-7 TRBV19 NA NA CASSQGTYEQYF TGTGCCAGTAGCCAGGGGACCTACGAGCAGTACTTC
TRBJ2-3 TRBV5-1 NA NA CASSLVVGSSTDTQYF TGCGCCAGCAGCTTGGTGGTGGGTTCTAGCACAGATACGCAGTATTTT
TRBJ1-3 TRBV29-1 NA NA CSVLTGNTIYF TGCAGCGTTCTGACAGGAAACACCATATATTTT
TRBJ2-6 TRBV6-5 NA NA CASSPGSGANVLTF TGTGCCAGCAGCCCCGGTTCCGGGGCCAACGTCCTGACTTTC
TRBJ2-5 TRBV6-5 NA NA CASRKGGGLETQYF TGTGCCAGCAGAAAAGGGGGGGGGTTGGAGACCCAGTACTTC
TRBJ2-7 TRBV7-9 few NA CASSDTTRSYEQYF TGTGCCAGCAGCGACACGACTAGGTCCTACGAGCAGTACTTC
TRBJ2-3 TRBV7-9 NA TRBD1 CASSDQDREDTQYF TGTGCCAGCAGCGACCAGGACAGGGAAGATACGCAGTATTTT
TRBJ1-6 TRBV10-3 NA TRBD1 CAISEWDSLNSPLHF TGTGCCATCAGTGAGTGGGACAGCCTCAATTCACCCCTCCACTTT
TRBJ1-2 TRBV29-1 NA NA CSVEDQVSGRRNYGYTF TGCAGCGTTGAAGATCAAGTAAGTGGACGGAGAAACTATGGCTACACCTTC
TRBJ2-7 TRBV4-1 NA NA CASSQGGASSYEQYF TGCGCCAGCAGCCAAGGAGGGGCGAGCTCCTACGAGCAGTACTTC
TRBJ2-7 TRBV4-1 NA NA CASSQDRLGRYEQYF TGCGCCAGCAGCCAAGATAGACTAGGACGCTACGAGCAGTACTTC
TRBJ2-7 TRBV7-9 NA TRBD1 CASSPGTGSYEQYF TGTGCCAGCAGCCCCGGGACAGGGTCCTACGAGCAGTACTTC
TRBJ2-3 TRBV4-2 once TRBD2 CASSQDRTSGGRITDTQYF TGTGCCAGCAGCCAAGACCGGACTAGCGGGGGGAGAATCACAGATACGCAGTATTTT
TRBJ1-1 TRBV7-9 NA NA CASSGPLNTEAFF TGTGCCAGCAGCGGCCCGTTGAACACTGAAGCTTTCTTT
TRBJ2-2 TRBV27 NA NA CASSPGTFPTTGELFF TGTGCCAGCAGTCCCGGGACATTCCCGACCACCGGGGAGCTGTTTTTT
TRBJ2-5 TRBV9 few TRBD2 CASSRGLSGGEETQYF TGTGCCAGCAGCAGGGGCCTTAGCGGGGGTGAAGAGACCCAGTACTTC
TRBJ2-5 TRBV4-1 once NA CASSQGQGKETQYF TGCGCCAGCAGCCAAGGGCAGGGCAAAGAGACCCAGTACTTC
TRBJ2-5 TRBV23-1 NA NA CASSQRWDTGGETQYF TGCGCCAGCAGTCAACGATGGGACACCGGAGGGGAGACCCAGTACTTC
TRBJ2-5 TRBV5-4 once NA CASSFLTGGGTQYF TGTGCCAGCAGCTTCCTTACAGGGGGGGGGACCCAGTACTTC
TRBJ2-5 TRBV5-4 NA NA CASSRGVFEETQYF TGTGCCAGCAGCAGGGGGGTTTTCGAAGAGACCCAGTACTTC
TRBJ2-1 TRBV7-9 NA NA CASSRYNEQFF TGTGCCAGCAGCCGATACAATGAGCAGTTCTTC
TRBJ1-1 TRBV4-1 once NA CASSQVSPMSTEAFF TGCGCCAGCAGCCAAGTAAGCCCTATGAGTACTGAAGCTTTCTTT
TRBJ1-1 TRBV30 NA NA CACPQGHTEAFF TGTGCCTGCCCGCAGGGACACACTGAAGCTTTCTTT
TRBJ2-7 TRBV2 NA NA CASSETGYEQYF TGTGCCAGCAGCGAAACAGGGTACGAGCAGTACTTC
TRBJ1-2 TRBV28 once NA CASRSPWVDYGYTF TGTGCCAGCCGATCTCCCTGGGTAGACTATGGCTACACCTTC
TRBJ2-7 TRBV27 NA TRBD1 CASSPGQAIYEQYF TGTGCCAGCAGTCCGGGACAGGCGATCTACGAGCAGTACTTC
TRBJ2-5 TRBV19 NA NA CASSFGAGYQETQYF TGTGCCAGTAGTTTCGGCGCAGGCTACCAAGAGACCCAGTACTTC
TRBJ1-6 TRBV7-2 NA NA CASSLMGSLENSPLHF TGTGCCAGCAGCTTAATGGGGTCCTTGGAGAATTCACCCCTCCACTTT
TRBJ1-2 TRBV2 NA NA CASSAYREIVSF TGTGCCAGCAGCGCCTACAGGGAAATTGTCTCCTTC
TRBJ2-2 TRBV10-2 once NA CASMKGNTGELFF TGCGCCAGCATGAAGGGGAACACCGGGGAGCTGTTTTTT
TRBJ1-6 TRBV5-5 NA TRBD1 CASSLAGTGWNSPLHF TGTGCCAGCAGCTTGGCCGGGACAGGGTGGAATTCACCCCTCCACTTT
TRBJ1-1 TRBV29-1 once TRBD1 CSVDQQGRDTEAFF TGCAGCGTTGACCAACAGGGGCGGGACACTGAAGCTTTCTTT
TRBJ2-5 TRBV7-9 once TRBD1 CASETGGGFGETQYF TGTGCCAGCGAGACAGGGGGCGGATTTGGGGAGACCCAGTACTTC
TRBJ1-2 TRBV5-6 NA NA CASSGGWGVNYGYTF TGTGCCAGCAGCGGTGGTTGGGGTGTTAACTATGGCTACACCTTC
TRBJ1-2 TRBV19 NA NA CASSSQGKGGYTF TGTGCCAGTAGTAGCCAGGGTAAGGGTGGCTACACCTTC
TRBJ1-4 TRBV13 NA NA CASSSRRETTNEKLFF TGTGCCAGCAGCTCCCGACGAGAAACAACTAATGAAAAACTGTTTTTT
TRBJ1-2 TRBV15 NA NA CATSRDPGDDYGYTF TGTGCCACCAGCAGAGACCCAGGGGATGACTATGGCTACACCTTC
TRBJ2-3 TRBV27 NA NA CASSAILVYGTDTQYF TGTGCCAGCAGTGCGATACTAGTTTATGGGACAGATACGCAGTATTTT
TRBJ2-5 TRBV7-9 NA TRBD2 CASSLAQGGAETQYF TGTGCCAGCAGCCTAGCCCAGGGAGGGGCAGAGACCCAGTACTTC
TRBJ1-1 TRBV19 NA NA CASSRRGATEAFF TGTGCCAGTAGTAGACGGGGGGCCACTGAAGCTTTCTTT
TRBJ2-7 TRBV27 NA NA CASSFGRPYEQYF TGTGCCAGCAGTTTCGGACGTCCCTACGAGCAGTACTTC